This TCR beta chain originates from a study of blood T cells in healthy people across ages (dated by TCRdb to 2015 to 2017). Describing the broader study: In model experiments, template switching captured roughly one uniquely barcoded TCR beta cDNA molecule for every two T cells. Donors were grouped into four age groups: young (average 16 years), middle-aged (39), aged (about 60) and long-lived (roughly 80). The study analyzed two additional independent replicas of 1 million unique cDNA reads from the same blood draw for two donors, one aged 18 to 29 and one aged 80 or older. To avoid experimental bias, donors of different ages were spread randomly across the sequencing lanes. Using deep sequencing normalized with unique cDNA molecular identifiers, the study measured how TCR beta repertoire diversity changes with age. Here is what the overall study found, with its caveats: As age increased, observed TCR beta diversity per million T cells dropped in a roughly linear way, and a significant reduction was already evident by age about 40. Estimates of total diversity from one million sequenced T cells were regarded as lower bounds and underestimates. The percentage of naive T cells measured by flow cytometry correlated strongly with observed TCR beta diversity. The CMV infection status of donors was not known, potentially confounding age-related changes in expanded clonotypes. Compared with the aged group, more naive CD4+ T cells, fewer expanded clones and increased TCR diversity were shown by the long-lived group, suggesting age selection. Because profiling used bulk unsorted PBMCs, naive and antigen-experienced compartments could not be compared conclusively.

Systemically healthy Caucasian individuals from Russia, some 40 in total and aged roughly 6 to 100 years, were included as donors. Ten milliliters of peripheral blood were drawn from each donor into EDTA-treated Vacutainer tubes. PBMCs were isolated by Ficoll-Paque density-gradient centrifugation, with at least 6.5 million obtained per sample. Total RNA, at least 5.5 micrograms per sample, was extracted from PBMCs with Trizol reagent. The percentages of naive CD45RAhigh/CD27high T cells were determined by flow cytometry on a PBMC aliquot from every donor. To prepare the library, 5' RACE was applied. Data came from an Illumina HiSeq 2500. A second PCR of about 7 to 12 cycles was performed with a sample-barcoded 5' primer and a J-beta primer mix. A unique molecular identifier was introduced onto each TCR beta cDNA molecule by a template-switch 5' adaptor carrying 12 random nucleotides. At least 2.5 million CDR3-containing paired-end reads were obtained from each sample. The Mint cDNA synthesis kit, primed by a TRBC-specific oligonucleotide, was used to synthesize first-strand cDNA from all RNA. Following uracil-DNA glycosylase treatment, a first 18-cycle PCR with universal primers M1SS and BC2_uni_R was performed on all cDNA. Turning to the authors' computational methods: Normalization of each sample was performed by random selection of 1 million high-quality reads, each carrying a distinct molecular identifier. Instead of being binned into consensus sequences, reads with shared molecular identifiers were discarded. MiTCR, run with a Q25 quality threshold and the strictest error-elimination algorithm, handled CDR3 identification, clonotype clustering and error correction. A nonparametric unseen species model using Euler transformation provided a lower-bound estimate of total TCR beta diversity. Using fastp trimming at Q25 and MiXCR clonotype assembly, TCRdb reanalyzed the public sequencing data and kept in-frame beta chains. Entries are consolidated by CDR3 protein sequence, retaining the most common genes and DNA. The V and J calls follow TCRdb's processing rather than the paper's. In all, the sample holds over a million distinct CDR3 sequences, and approximately 59% of those were seen once. Together, the top ten hold over 5.5% of the sample.

A word on this clonotype: The antigen it recognizes is unknown. No qualities accompany the bases; no much larger clone lies one base away.

Trimming at the junction amounts to 2 bases on V and 1 base on J, and the germline ends lie 11 bases apart. The germline V gene specifies LGHNT as CDR1 and FRNRAP as CDR2. The CDR3 starts with the cysteine, ends with the phenylalanine, and has 15 residues. This entry keeps only the CDR3 DNA: 45 bases, framed from base 1. This TCR came from a man aged 18 to 30 in good health. Source material: blood. The sequence links TRBV12-5 to TRBJ1-1, with the D gene not confidently named. The DNA sequence is given as TGTGCTAGTGGTTTGACGACTTCACCGAACACTGAAGCTTTCTTT. It codes for CASGLTTSPNTEAFF.